This T cell receptor (beta chain) was recovered during a study of control samples from healthy donors and cancer patients. From germline, CDR1 is MNHEY and CDR2 SVGAGI. This CDR3 is 15 amino acids long. Trimming removed 0 bases at V and 4 bases at J, with 7 bases between. Measured with immunoSEQ multiplex PCR; TCRdb has only the in-frame clones, and not every one. The table shows about 45,000 clones, with approximately 89% occurring only once. This receptor was identified in a woman between 40 and 55 years old with head and neck cancer. Sample: PBMCs. V gene TRBV6-5 combines with J gene TRBJ2-6; the D gene is possibly TRBD2 (5 bases). Here the CDR3 DNA reads TGTGCCAGCAGTTACTCTTCGGGGGGGGCCAACGTCCTGACTTTC. Its translation is CASSYSSGGANVLTF.